These 11 T cell receptor beta chains came from one sample sequenced in a study of T-cell reconstitution after alpha-beta-depleted transplantation in children. For TCRbeta, the library was prepared with unique molecular identifiers. TCRdb re-called the PCR reads through MiXCR, storing one row per CDR3 protein. The table has approximately 400,000 distinct CDR3 sequences, roughly 16% seen once; the top ten hold around 28%. The material sequenced was PBMCs, mostly from graft donor cells, taken 360 days after TCRalphabeta/CD19-depleted stem cell transplant. Receptors originate from a boy in the first two years of life who had a stem cell transplant for Wiskott-Aldrich syndrome, so the T cells may come from the graft donor.

In this sample, this clonotype turned up a few times. The junction differs from germline at one of its ends, possibly a read error. The chain recombines TRBV11-2 with TRBJ2-1, with TRBD2 as a possible D gene (6 bases). Germline CDR1 is SGHAT and CDR2 is FQNNGV. The CDR3 sequence is 14 residues long. The CDR3: CASSPKGIVLEGNF. The CDR3 bases are TGTGCCAGCAGCCCGAAGGGGATCGTCCTGGAGGGCAACTTC.

The V gene is TRBV12-3 or TRBV12-4, the J gene TRBJ1-5; D is possibly TRBD1 (6 bases). Trimming removed 7 bases at V and 0 bases at J, with 16 bases between. CDR3 length: 16 residues. CDR3: CASNSTGSDSNQPQHF. CDR3 DNA sequence: TGTGCCAGCAATTCAACAGGGAGCGATAGCAATCAGCCCCAGCATTTT.

This clonotype appeared a few times. Here the CDR3 reads CASADWIYNEQFF. CDR3 DNA: TGCGCCAGCGCCGACTGGATCTACAATGAGCAGTTCTTC. The chain has TRBV5-1 and TRBJ2-1; the D is unclear. Trimming took off 7 bases at V and 3 bases at J, with 11 bases between the two ends. From germline, CDR1 is SGHRS and CDR2 YFSETQ. The CDR3 covers 13 residues.

The CDR3 DNA sequence: TGTGCCACCAGTGAAGGAGGTCGAGATACGCAGTATTTT. Translation gives CATSEGGRDTQYF. The chain joins TRBV24-1 to TRBJ2-3, with D possibly TRBD2 on 5 matching bases. This CDR3 is 13 amino acids long. V dropped 4 bases and J dropped 5 bases, with 9 bases sitting between them. Germline loops: CDR1 KGHDR, CDR2 SFDVKD.

This clonotype appeared once. J is TRBJ2-5 and V is TRBV29-1; D might be TRBD1 (5 bases). Germline CDR1 and CDR2: SQVTM and ANQGSEA. This CDR3 region has 12 residues. Between the trimmed V and J ends, which lost 6 bases and 3 bases, there was a span of 11 bases. CDR3 bases: TGCAGCGTGGGGCTAATTGAAGAGACCCAGTACTTC. Translating gives CSVGLIEETQYF.

Only a few counts were recorded for this clonotype. The chain recombines TRBV20-1 with TRBJ2-1; D remains ambiguous. CDR1 and CDR2 (germline): DFQATT, SNEGSKA (reference sequence). CDR3 size: 14 residues. V was cut by 1 base and J by 4 bases, with 11 bases left in between. The CDR3 loop is CSARGRLQYNEQFF. DNA of the CDR3: TGCAGTGCTAGAGGGCGGCTACAATACAATGAGCAGTTCTTC.

The sample holds many counts of this clonotype. The J gene is TRBJ2-5, the V gene TRBV20-1, with D tentatively TRBD1 (5 bases). The CDR3 consists of 11 residues. Deletions cut 2 bases from V and 8 bases from J, with 9 bases between. From germline, CDR1 is DFQATT and CDR2 SNEGSKA (reference sequence). The DNA of the CDR3 is TGCAGTGCTAGAATGACAGCTACCCAGTACTTC. It is translated as CSARMTATQYF.

This clonotype occurred a few times. V gene TRBV20-1 combines with J gene TRBJ2-7; a weak D match, TRBD2 (6 bases). CDR3 length equals 11 residues. Germline CDR1 and CDR2: DFQATT and SNEGSKA (reference sequence). V dropped 6 bases and J dropped 9 bases, with 15 bases sitting between them. This CDR3 reads CSAISGRGQYF. For the CDR3, the DNA is TGCAGTGCCATTAGCGGAAGAGGGCAGTACTTC.

The V and J genes are TRBV10-3 and TRBJ1-1; D gene uncertain. This CDR3 spans 13 amino acids. The V end lost 4 bases, the J end lost 2 bases, and 8 bases lay between the germline ends. Per germline, CDR1 ENHRY and CDR2 SYGVKD. CDR3 sequence (DNA): TGTGCCATCAGTGGACAACCCAACACTGAAGCTTTCTTT. This sequence encodes CAISGQPNTEAFF.

CDR3 nucleotide sequence: TGCGCCAGCAGCTTGGAGAGGGGTTTGACCGGGGAGCTGTTTTTT. Its translation is CASSLERGLTGELFF. The chain combines TRBV5-1 with TRBJ2-2; D possibly uses TRBD1 or TRBD2 (5 bases each). The CDR3 has 15 amino acids. V lost 0 bases to trimming and J lost 5 bases, with 11 bases between them. Germline CDR1 reads SGHRS; CDR2 reads YFSETQ.

The chain employs TRBV7-8 and TRBJ2-5; TRBD1 matches 8 bases. J was trimmed by 5 bases and V by 3 bases; bases with no gene match: 8. The CDR3 loop spans 15 amino acids. CDR1 and CDR2 (germline): SGHVS, FQNEAQ. The CDR3 nucleotides are TGTGCCAGCAGCTTCAGACAGGGGATGGTGGAGACCCAGTACTTC. Residues: CASSFRQGMVETQYF. Combining the CDR3 with reference TRBV7-8 and TRBJ2-5 gives the whole variable domain GAGVSQSPRYKVAKRGQDVALRCDPISGHVSLFWYQQALGQGPEFLTYFQNEAQLDKSGLPSDRFFAERPEGSVSTLKIQRTQQEDSAVYLCASSFRQGMVETQYFGPGTRLLVL.